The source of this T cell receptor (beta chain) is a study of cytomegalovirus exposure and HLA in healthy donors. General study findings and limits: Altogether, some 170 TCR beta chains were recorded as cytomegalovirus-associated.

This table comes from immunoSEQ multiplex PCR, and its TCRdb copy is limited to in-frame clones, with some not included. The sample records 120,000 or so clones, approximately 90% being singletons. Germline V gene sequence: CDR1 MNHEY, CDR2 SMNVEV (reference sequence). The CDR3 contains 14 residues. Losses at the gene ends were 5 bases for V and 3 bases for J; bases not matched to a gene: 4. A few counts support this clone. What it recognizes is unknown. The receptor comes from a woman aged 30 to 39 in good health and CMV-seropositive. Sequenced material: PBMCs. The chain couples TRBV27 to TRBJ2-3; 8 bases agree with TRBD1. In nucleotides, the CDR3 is TGTGCCAGCAGTGCCTGGACAGGGACAGATACGCAGTATTTT. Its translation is CASSAWTGTDTQYF.